A single sample gave rise to the 15 T cell receptor beta chains below, sequenced in a study of blood T cell dynamics during melanoma immunotherapy. Time point of the sample: pre-treatment baseline. Here immunoSEQ multiplex PCR was the method, and the copy in TCRdb shows in-frame clones only, minus some. This table holds about 4,700 clones, approximately 96% found once. The material was effector memory CD8+ T cells from blood, obtained from a patient treated with checkpoint blockade. These TCRs come from a human donor with melanoma.

This chain connects TRBV6-6 to TRBJ2-7; D is possibly TRBD1 (6 bases). Between the trimmed V and J ends, which lost 2 bases and 5 bases, there was a span of 16 bases. The CDR3 length is 15 residues. Germline assignment: CDR1 MNHNY and CDR2 SVGAGI (reference sequence). The CDR3 sequence: CASSYHQGPLHEQYF. CDR3 coding DNA: TGTGCCAGCAGTTACCACCAGGGGCCCCTCCACGAGCAGTACTTC.

The V and J genes are TRBV6-5 and TRBJ1-4; D may be TRBD1 (5 bases). Deletions cut 2 bases from V and 1 base from J, with 5 bases between. Germline-derived CDR1 and CDR2 are MNHEY and SVGAGI. The CDR3 has 14 residues. CDR3 residues: CASSYDRTNEKLFF. The CDR3 DNA follows: TGTGCCAGCAGTTACGACAGAACTAATGAAAAACTGTTTTTT.

The rearrangement uses TRBV27 and TRBJ2-5; D assignment may be TRBD1 or TRBD2 (5 bases each). The DNA end favors TRBJ2-7, so the J call may be wrong. Germline loops: CDR1 MNHEY, CDR2 SMNVEV (reference sequence). The CDR3 sequence is 17 residues long. The CDR3 is CASHLGVGSSPIYEQYF. CDR3 bases: TGTGCCAGCCACCTGGGGGTTGGGAGCTCGCCCATCTACGAGCAGTACTTC.

This sequence joins TRBV7-9 and TRBJ2-7; perhaps TRBD1 as D (5 bases). Germline loops: CDR1 SEHNR, CDR2 FQNEAQ (reference sequence). Trimming removed 0 bases from V and 0 bases from J, with 12 bases in between. The CDR3 sequence is 16 residues long. In nucleotides, the CDR3 is TGTGCCAGCAGCTTAGCCGACATAGGGGTCTCCTACGAGCAGTACTTC. Amino acid sequence: CASSLADIGVSYEQYF.

This clone was seen a handful of times. The chain joins TRBV4-2 to TRBJ2-5; 7 nucleotides agree with TRBD1. The J segment lost 5 bases and the V segment lost 0 bases, leaving 9 bases of the junction unmatched. The CDR3 totals 16 residues. Per germline, CDR1 LGHNA and CDR2 YNFKEQ. The CDR3 nucleotides read TGTGCCAGCAGCCAAGATGAGGGGGCGCTTTTGGAGACCCAGTACTTC. Protein sequence: CASSQDEGALLETQYF.

The rearrangement joins TRBV6-4 to TRBJ2-1; 8 bases are a match to TRBD1. The germline V gene encodes CDR1 MRHNA and CDR2 SNTAGT. Trimming removed 3 bases from V and 2 bases from J; junction bases left unmatched: 0. The CDR3 has 14 residues. The CDR3 DNA reads as TGTGCCAGCAGTGAGACAGGGGCCTACAATGAGCAGTTCTTC. It encodes CASSETGAYNEQFF.

The CDR3 DNA is TGTGCCATCAGGGCGGGGGACAGGTCCCAAGAGACCCAGTACTTC. Amino acids: CAIRAGDRSQETQYF. This chain joins TRBV10-3 and TRBJ2-5; TRBD1 might be the D (8 bases). The V gene's germline CDR1 is ENHRY and CDR2 SYGVKD. The length of the CDR3 is 15 residues. Between the trimmed V and J ends, which lost 6 bases and 1 base, there was a span of 15 bases.

The rearrangement links TRBV9 to TRBJ2-1; unclear D gene. This CDR3 region has 14 residues. Deletions cut 6 bases from V and 0 bases from J, with 10 bases between. Per the germline V gene, CDR1 is SGDLS and CDR2 is YYNGEE. The CDR3 reads CASIRSSSYNEQFF. The DNA of the CDR3 is TGTGCCAGCATCCGATCAAGCTCCTACAATGAGCAGTTCTTC.

This chain links TRBV19 with TRBJ2-2; 11 bases match TRBD1. From germline, CDR1 is LNHDA and CDR2 SQIVND (reference sequence). The CDR3 contains 15 residues. The J segment lost 5 bases and the V segment lost 7 bases, leaving 6 bases of the junction unmatched. CDR3 bases: TGTGCCAGTAAAGTGGACAGGGGGCGAACCGGGGAGCTGTTTTTT. Translation gives CASKVDRGRTGELFF.

The rearrangement uses TRBV7-6 and TRBJ2-7; no clear D. Germline values: CDR1 SGHVS, CDR2 FNYEAQ. The CDR3 has 14 residues. Trimming removed 2 bases at V and 2 bases at J, with 10 bases between. The CDR3 sequence is CASSLYKGTYEQYF. The CDR3 region has the DNA TGTGCCAGCAGCTTATATAAAGGGACCTACGAGCAGTACTTC.

The rearrangement joins TRBV7-2 to TRBJ2-1; 15 positions agree with TRBD2. The CDR3 sequence is 18 residues long. Trimming at V came to 5 bases and at J to 7 bases, leaving 12 bases not matched to a gene. In germline, CDR1 is SGHTA, CDR2 FQGNSA. The CDR3 spells CASSPWTSGRAGWNEQFF. CDR3 DNA: TGTGCCAGCAGCCCTTGGACTAGCGGGAGGGCCGGGTGGAATGAGCAGTTCTTC. The variable domain in full, completed from reference TRBV7-2 and TRBJ2-1, reads GAGVSQSPSNKVTEKGKDVELRCDPISGHTALYWYRQSLGQGLEFLIYFQGNSAPDKSGLPSDRFSAERTGGSVSTLTIQRTQQEDSAVYLCASSPWTSGRAGWNEQFFGPGTRLTVL.

The V and J genes are TRBV27 and TRBJ1-1, with 7 nucleotides matching TRBD1. V shed 6 bases and J 0 bases; nucleotides not matched to a gene: 7. CDR3 length: 15 residues. The germline V gene encodes CDR1 MNHEY and CDR2 SMNVEV (reference sequence). The CDR3 DNA follows: TGTGCCAGCAGGGCCGGGACAGATATGAACACTGAAGCTTTCTTT. Encoded protein: CASRAGTDMNTEAFF.

The genes are TRBV28 and TRBJ2-7; 7 nucleotides match TRBD2. This CDR3 has 14 residues. V shed 6 bases, J shed 5 bases, and the junction held 10 bases outside the gene matches. CDR1 and CDR2 (germline): MDHEN, SYDVKM. The DNA for the CDR3 is TGTGCCAGCAGGGCTAGCGGCAATTGGAACGAGCAGTACTTC. Translated: CASRASGNWNEQYF.

The rearrangement joins TRBV9 to TRBJ2-4, with a tentative D call TRBD2 (6 bases). V was clipped by 10 bases and J by 0 bases, with 20 bases between them. The length of the CDR3 is 16 residues. The germline gives CDR1 SGDLS, CDR2 YYNGEE. Here the CDR3 reads CAPGVGLPLAKNIQYF. The DNA for the CDR3 is TGTGCCCCGGGGGTGGGCCTCCCTCTAGCCAAAAACATTCAGTACTTC.

V is TRBV19 and J is TRBJ1-5; no reliable D call. V lost 1 base and J 4 bases, leaving 2 bases between the germline ends. The V gene's germline CDR1 is LNHDA and CDR2 SQIVND (reference sequence). The CDR3 consists of 12 residues. CDR3 sequence (DNA): TGTGCCAGTAGTATAGGGAATCAGCCCCAGCATTTT. It translates to CASSIGNQPQHF.